Presented here are 10 T cell receptor beta chains from one specimen sequenced in a study of CD8 T cells in ankylosing spondylitis. MiXCR, run by TCRdb on the 5' RACE reads, gives a single entry per CDR3 protein. The sample yields fewer than 350,000 distinct CDR3 sequences, 11% seen once. The sequencing sample was made of blood, either unsorted or a sorted T cell fraction (not recorded which). The receptor set was obtained from a female donor with ankylosing spondylitis or in good health (not recorded which).

This chain's CDR3 is CASTRGGTYNEQFF. The DNA for the CDR3 is TGTGCCAGCACCCGAGGGGGGACCTACAATGAGCAGTTCTTC. The chain is built from TRBV7-8 and TRBJ2-1; D is perhaps TRBD1 or TRBD2 (6 bases each). This CDR3 has 14 residues. V lost 7 bases and J lost 2, with 12 bases in between. Germline V gene sequence: CDR1 SGHVS, CDR2 FQNEAQ.

The sample holds many counts of this clonotype. The chain couples TRBV12-3 or TRBV12-4 to TRBJ2-7; D uncertain. V lost 5 bases and J 3 bases, leaving 8 bases between the germline ends. CDR3 size: 12 residues. The DNA for the CDR3 is TGTGCCAGCAGTACCCCTGGCTACGAGCAGTACTTC. Its protein product is CASSTPGYEQYF.

This clonotype was seen at least ten times. This chain links TRBV20-1 with TRBJ2-3; the match to TRBD2 covers 9 bases. Losses at the gene ends were 5 bases for V and 3 bases for J; bases not matched to a gene: 9. Germline CDR1 and CDR2: DFQATT and SNEGSKA (reference sequence). The length of the CDR3 is 15 residues. CDR3 protein: CSAEWRGGRTDTQYF. CDR3 sequence (DNA): TGCAGTGCTGAGTGGCGGGGGGGCCGGACAGATACGCAGTATTTT.

The rearrangement uses TRBV18 and TRBJ1-1; D unresolved. Trimming removed 1 base at V and 1 base at J, with 10 bases between. The germline V gene has CDR1 KGHSH and CDR2 LQKENI. The CDR3 has 15 amino acids. CDR3 DNA sequence: TGTGCCAGCTCACCACGTCGATCAGAGAACACTGAAGCTTTCTTT. This sequence encodes CASSPRRSENTEAFF.

This clonotype was detected ten times or more. This chain joins TRBV20-1 and TRBJ1-1, with D tentatively TRBD1 (5 bases). Trimming took 2 bases from V and 4 from J, leaving 20 bases between them. This CDR3 is built from 16 residues. CDR1 is DFQATT and CDR2 is SNEGSKA in the germline V gene (reference sequence). The CDR3 is CSARRSGVGVTTEAFF. The CDR3 DNA sequence: TGCAGTGCTAGACGTTCGGGGGTAGGTGTGACCACTGAAGCTTTCTTT.

This clonotype occurred many times. The rearrangement joins TRBV6-4 to TRBJ2-1; 11 positions match TRBD2. V shed 8 bases, J shed 0 bases, and the junction held 9 bases outside the gene matches. CDR3 length: 17 residues. Germline-derived CDR1 and CDR2 are MRHNA and SNTAGT. The CDR3 nucleotides are TGTGCCAGCTCTCTAGCGGGGGGTCCGAGCTCCTACAATGAGCAGTTCTTC. Residues: CASSLAGGPSSYNEQFF.

This clonotype occurred once. In DNA, the CDR3 is TGCGCCAGCAGCCGGGGACAGGGGGACATTCAGTACTTC. It specifies CASSRGQGDIQYF. The rearrangement uses TRBV5-1 and TRBJ2-4, with TRBD1 matching 11 bases. J was trimmed by 8 bases and V by 4 bases; bases with no gene match: 2. The V gene's germline CDR1 is SGHRS and CDR2 YFSETQ. CDR3 length equals 13 residues.

CDR3 DNA: TGCAGTGCTAGACCAGTGAGGGCAAGGGACACCGGGGAGCTGTTTTTT. Translated: CSARPVRARDTGELFF. The rearrangement uses TRBV20-1 and TRBJ2-2; weak D call: TRBD2 (5 bases). CDR3 length equals 16 residues. Germline lookup yields CDR1 DFQATT and CDR2 SNEGSKA (reference sequence). Trimming shortened V by 2 bases and J by 3 bases, and 16 bases separated the two germline ends.

This clonotype was detected ten times or more. The genes are TRBV20-1 and TRBJ1-1; D gene uncertain. Germline values: CDR1 DFQATT, CDR2 SNEGSKA (reference sequence). The CDR3 contains 11 residues. V lost 6 bases to trimming and J lost 1 base, with 6 bases between them. CDR3 loop: CSAGGNTEAFF. The CDR3 nucleotides are TGCAGTGCCGGAGGGAACACTGAAGCTTTCTTT.

V gene TRBV20-1 combines with J gene TRBJ2-5; D unresolved. Trimming removed 1 base at V and 0 bases at J, with 3 bases between. The CDR3 is made up of 12 amino acids. CDR1 and CDR2 (germline): DFQATT, SNEGSKA (reference sequence). CDR3 sequence: CSARVNQETQYF. The CDR3 DNA is TGCAGTGCTAGAGTGAACCAAGAGACCCAGTACTTC.